A selection of T cell receptor beta chains follows, all from one sample in a study of T cells in Graves' hyperthyroidism and ophthalmopathy. TCRdb itself ran the multiplex PCR reads through MiXCR, one entry per CDR3 protein. The sample holds 500,000 to 600,000 distinct CDR3 sequences; about 45% are singletons and the top ten take about 43%. The sample comprised peripheral blood or thyroid tissue (not recorded which). These receptors all stem from an adult woman with Graves' disease, either hyperthyroidism or ophthalmopathy (not recorded which). Both conserved end residues are part of each CDR3. A D gene is named only where the DNA matches it firmly. Where a row states a size, it is once, few, many or the class of an expanded clone; other rows omit it.

V: TRBV5-1; size: .; D: TRBD1; J: TRBJ2-7; DNA: TGCGCCAGCAGCTTGGTGGTGACAGGGATCCGCGAGCAGTACTTC; CDR3: CASSLVVTGIREQYF
V: TRBV5-1; size: many; D: .; J: TRBJ1-1; DNA: TGCGCCAGCAGCTCCTCCGGGATGAACACTGAAGCTTTCTTT; CDR3: CASSSSGMNTEAFF
V: TRBV25-1; size: many; D: TRBD2; J: TRBJ2-7; DNA: TGTGCCAGCAGTGATCCGGGGGGAGCTGAGGGCGAGCAGTACTTC; CDR3: CASSDPGGAEGEQYF
V: TRBV2; size: few; D: TRBD2; J: TRBJ2-5; DNA: TGTGCCTGCCGGACTAGCGGGGAGACCCAGTACTTC; CDR3: CACRTSGETQYF
V: TRBV6-5; size: few; D: TRBD1; J: TRBJ1-1; DNA: TGTGCCAGCCGGACAGGGGGCATGAACACTGAAGCTTTCTTT; CDR3: CASRTGGMNTEAFF
V: TRBV25-1; size: once; D: .; J: TRBJ1-2; DNA: .; CDR3: CASSIYLCSTTRGSNYGYTF
V: TRBV7-2; size: .; D: .; J: TRBJ1-4; DNA: TGTGCCAGCAGCTTAGTTGGTAATGAAAAACTGTTTTTT; CDR3: CASSLVGNEKLFF
V: TRBV28; size: .; D: .; J: TRBJ1-6; DNA: TGTGCCAGCAGTTTTATTGATTCACCCCTCCACTTT; CDR3: CASSFIDSPLHF
V: TRBV19; size: .; D: TRBD1; J: TRBJ1-5; DNA: TGTGCCACCCGAACCGGGACAGGGGGGAGGGGCGCAGGTCAGCCCCAGCATTTT; CDR3: CATRTGTGGRGAGQPQHF
V: TRBV2; size: .; D: .; J: TRBJ1-6; DNA: TGTGCCAGCAGTGATGGGAAAACCGGTAATTCACCCCTCCACTTT; CDR3: CASSDGKTGNSPLHF
V: TRBV20-1; size: once; D: .; J: TRBJ1-5; DNA: TGCAGTGCTAGAGGGGGGGCCTGGGGAAGACAGCCCCAGCATTTT; CDR3: CSARGGAWGRQPQHF
V: TRBV5-6; size: few; D: .; J: TRBJ2-7; DNA: TGTGCCAGCAGCCACGGGAACTACGAGCAGTACTTC; CDR3: CASSHGNYEQYF
V: TRBV7-2; size: many; D: TRBD2; J: TRBJ2-7; DNA: TGTGCCAGCAGCTCGCTAGGACTAGCGGGAGGTAGCGAGCAGTACTTC; CDR3: CASSSLGLAGGSEQYF
V: TRBV24-1; size: few; D: .; J: TRBJ1-4; DNA: TGTGCCACCAGTGGGAGGACTAGCGGAAAAGCCACTAATGAAAAACTGTTTTTT; CDR3: CATSGRTSGKATNEKLFF
V: TRBV5-6; size: .; D: TRBD1; J: TRBJ2-5; DNA: TGTGCCAGCGACCTACAGGGGGCGGCAGAGACCCAGTACTTC; CDR3: CASDLQGAAETQYF
V: TRBV7-9; size: .; D: TRBD2; J: TRBJ2-5; DNA: TGTGCCAGCAGCCCGGGAGGTCCTGGGTTCCAAGAGACCCAGTACTTC; CDR3: CASSPGGPGFQETQYF
V: TRBV7-2; size: few; D: .; J: TRBJ2-6; DNA: TGTGCCAGCAGTCCGACCCCGACGGCGGCCAACGTCCTGACTTTC; CDR3: CASSPTPTAANVLTF
V: TRBV9; size: .; D: .; J: TRBJ1-3; DNA: TGTGCCAGCAGCGTAGATGCTGGGATCTCTGGAAACACCATATATTTT; CDR3: CASSVDAGISGNTIYF
V: TRBV28; size: .; D: .; J: TRBJ2-5; DNA: TGTGCCAGCGACAGGCGGTACCAAGAGACCCAGTACTTC; CDR3: CASDRRYQETQYF
V: TRBV20-1; size: many; D: .; J: TRBJ2-5; DNA: TGCAGTGCCTCCAAAACGGGGAACCAAGAGACCCAGTACTTC; CDR3: CSASKTGNQETQYF
V: TRBV2; size: .; D: .; J: TRBJ1-5; DNA: TGTGCCAGCAGTGCCCCAGAGGGAAGTAGCAATCAGCCCCAGCATTTT; CDR3: CASSAPEGSSNQPQHF
V: TRBV29-1; size: .; D: TRBD1; J: TRBJ1-4; DNA: TGCAGCGTGACAGGGGGAGTTTCGGAAAAACTGTTTTTT; CDR3: CSVTGGVSEKLFF
V: TRBV6-6; size: .; D: .; J: TRBJ1-5; DNA: TGTGCCAGCAGTTATGGTCAAGGGAGCAATCAGCCCCAGCATTTT; CDR3: CASSYGQGSNQPQHF
V: TRBV7-3; size: .; D: .; J: TRBJ2-2; DNA: TGTGCCAGCAGCTCTAGGACGATAAATAGCACCGGGGAGCTGTTTTTT; CDR3: CASSSRTINSTGELFF
V: TRBV7-9; size: .; D: TRBD1; J: TRBJ2-5; DNA: TGTGCCAGCAGCAGCTCAGGGGGCGCGGGCGAGACCCAGTACTTC; CDR3: CASSSSGGAGETQYF
V: TRBV6-2/TRBV6-3; size: many; D: .; J: TRBJ1-1; DNA: TGTGCCAGCAGTCCCTCCGGGACGACTGAAGCTTTCTTT; CDR3: CASSPSGTTEAFF
V: TRBV29-1; size: few; D: TRBD1; J: TRBJ1-4; DNA: TGCAGCGCGCTTGGGACAGTGGTTTCCGAAAAACTGTTTTTT; CDR3: CSALGTVVSEKLFF
V: TRBV24-1; size: once; D: .; J: TRBJ1-5; DNA: TGTGCCACCAGTGACGGTTCGCAGCCCCAGCATTTT; CDR3: CATSDGSQPQHF
V: TRBV12-3/TRBV12-4; size: many; D: .; J: TRBJ2-2; DNA: TGTGCCAGCAGTTTGCGAGGGTTCACCGGGGAGCTGTTTTTT; CDR3: CASSLRGFTGELFF
V: TRBV5-8; size: many; D: .; J: TRBJ1-1; DNA: TGTGCCAGCAGCCTCGGACCCGGGGAGAACACTGAAGCTTTCTTT; CDR3: CASSLGPGENTEAFF
V: TRBV24-1; size: .; D: .; J: TRBJ1-2; DNA: TGTGCCACCAGTGATAACCGGGAGGGCTACACCTTC; CDR3: CATSDNREGYTF
V: TRBV6-2/TRBV6-3; size: .; D: .; J: TRBJ2-5; DNA: TGTGCCACTTCGCGGGGTTCGGAGGAGACCCAGTACTTC; CDR3: CATSRGSEETQYF
V: TRBV4-1; size: many; D: .; J: TRBJ2-5; DNA: TGCGCCAGCAGCCAAGATCATGGGAGGCCCGAGACCCAGTACTTC; CDR3: CASSQDHGRPETQYF
V: TRBV7-9; size: .; D: TRBD2; J: TRBJ2-7; DNA: TGTGCCAGCAGCCCCCGGGCGGGGGGTTACGAGCAGTACTTC; CDR3: CASSPRAGGYEQYF
V: TRBV6-1; size: .; D: .; J: TRBJ2-5; DNA: TGTGCCAGCAGTGAAGCGGAAAATCAGCCCCAGTACTTC; CDR3: CASSEAENQPQYF
V: TRBV5-1; size: .; D: TRBD1; J: TRBJ1-1; DNA: TGCGCCAGCAGCCTCACGACAGGGATTGGCGCTGAAGCTTTCTTT; CDR3: CASSLTTGIGAEAFF
V: TRBV5-1; size: .; D: .; J: TRBJ1-5; DNA: TGCGCCAGCAGCGTCGGACTGGGGGATCAGCCCCAGCATTTT; CDR3: CASSVGLGDQPQHF
V: TRBV20-1; size: few; D: .; J: TRBJ1-1; DNA: TGCAGTGCTAGGGGGGGATTTGGAGACACTGAAGCTTTCTTT; CDR3: CSARGGFGDTEAFF
V: TRBV10-3; size: .; D: TRBD1; J: TRBJ1-1; DNA: TGTGCCATCAGTGAGTCGGGCAGGGGGGACACTGAAGCTTTCTTT; CDR3: CAISESGRGDTEAFF
V: TRBV6-5; size: few; D: .; J: TRBJ1-5; DNA: TGTGCCAGCAGTTCCGGCGGGGGAGTCAATCAGCCCCAGCATTTT; CDR3: CASSSGGGVNQPQHF
V: TRBV2; size: .; D: .; J: TRBJ2-2; DNA: TGTGCCAGCAGTGAAAGGAGCACCGGGGAGCTGTTTTTT; CDR3: CASSERSTGELFF